This entry describes one T cell receptor beta chain. The antigen this receptor binds is unknown. Per-nucleotide qualities are absent, and no much larger clonotype sits a single base away. The data originate from a study of patients and donors after allogeneic stem cell transplantation (dated by TCRdb to 2018 to 2021). The library was prepared using RT-PCR. Sequencer: NextSeq 550. The raw public reads went through TCRdb reprocessing: fastp at Q25, MiXCR clone calling, in-frame beta chains kept. Here each entry gathers all rows of one CDR3 protein and keeps the most common genes and DNA. Counted in this sample were about 960,000 distinct CDR3 sequences; over 15% of them appeared once. The ten largest clonotypes hold 5% to 6.5% of the sample. Material for sequencing was blood, either unsorted or a sorted T cell fraction (not recorded which). This TCR was sampled from a human donor who was either an allogeneic HSCT recipient or a stem cell or donor lymphocyte infusion donor (not recorded which). It is not recorded whose cells these are; they may come from a transplant donor.

The DNA reads TGTGCCAGCAGCAAAGTGGTAATGACAGGGCGGAACACTGAAGCTTTCTTT. Translated, this is CASSKVVMTGRNTEAFF. The V and J genes are TRBV21-1 and TRBJ1-1; TRBD1 reflects the table's D call only, with no check against the DNA. TRBV21-1 is assigned pseudogene status. Measured from the cysteine to the phenylalanine, the CDR3 is 17 residues long. Only the CDR3 DNA stays, 51 bases, in frame from base 1.